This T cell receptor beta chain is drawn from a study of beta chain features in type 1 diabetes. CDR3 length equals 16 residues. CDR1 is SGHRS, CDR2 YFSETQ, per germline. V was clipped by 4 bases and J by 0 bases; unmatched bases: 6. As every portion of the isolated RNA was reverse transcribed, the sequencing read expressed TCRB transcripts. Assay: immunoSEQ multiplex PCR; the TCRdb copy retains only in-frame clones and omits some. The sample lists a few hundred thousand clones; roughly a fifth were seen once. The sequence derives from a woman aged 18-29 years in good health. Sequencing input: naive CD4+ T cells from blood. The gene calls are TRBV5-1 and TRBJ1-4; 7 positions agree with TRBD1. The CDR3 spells CASSRDRAATNEKLFF. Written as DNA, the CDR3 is TGCGCCAGCAGCCGCGACAGGGCCGCAACTAATGAAAAACTGTTTTTT.